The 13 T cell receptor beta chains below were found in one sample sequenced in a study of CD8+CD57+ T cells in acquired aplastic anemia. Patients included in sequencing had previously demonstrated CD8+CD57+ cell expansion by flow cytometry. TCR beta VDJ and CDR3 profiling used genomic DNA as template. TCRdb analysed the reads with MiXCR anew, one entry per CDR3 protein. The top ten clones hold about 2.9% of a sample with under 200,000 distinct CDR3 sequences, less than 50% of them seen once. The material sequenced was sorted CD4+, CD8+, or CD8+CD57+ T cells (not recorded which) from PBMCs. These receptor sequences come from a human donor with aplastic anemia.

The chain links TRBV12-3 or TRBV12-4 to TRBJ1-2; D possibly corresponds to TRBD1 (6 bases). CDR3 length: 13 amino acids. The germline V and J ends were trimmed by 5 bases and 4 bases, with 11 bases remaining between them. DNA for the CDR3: TGTGCCAGCAGTGACTCGGACAGCTATGGCTACACCTTC. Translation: CASSDSDSYGYTF.

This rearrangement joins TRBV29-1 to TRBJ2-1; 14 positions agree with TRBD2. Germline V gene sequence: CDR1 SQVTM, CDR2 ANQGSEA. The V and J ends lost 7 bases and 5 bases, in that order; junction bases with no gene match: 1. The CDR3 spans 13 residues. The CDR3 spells CSGTSGGNNEQFF. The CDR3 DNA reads TGCAGCGGGACTAGCGGGGGGAACAATGAGCAGTTCTTC.

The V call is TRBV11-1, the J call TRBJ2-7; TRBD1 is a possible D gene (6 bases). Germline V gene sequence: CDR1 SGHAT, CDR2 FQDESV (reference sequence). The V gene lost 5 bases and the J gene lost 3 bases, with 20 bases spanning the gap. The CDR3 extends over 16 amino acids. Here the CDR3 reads CASSGGTERSHYEQYF. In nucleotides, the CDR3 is TGTGCCAGCAGCGGGGGCACAGAACGCTCGCACTACGAGCAGTACTTC.

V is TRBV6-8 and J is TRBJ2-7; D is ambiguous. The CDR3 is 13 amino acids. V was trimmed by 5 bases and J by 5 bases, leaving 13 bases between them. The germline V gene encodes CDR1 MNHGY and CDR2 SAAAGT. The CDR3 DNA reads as TGTGCCAGCAGTCTGCGCTGTGCCCACGAGCAGTACGTC. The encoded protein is CASSLRCAHEQYV.

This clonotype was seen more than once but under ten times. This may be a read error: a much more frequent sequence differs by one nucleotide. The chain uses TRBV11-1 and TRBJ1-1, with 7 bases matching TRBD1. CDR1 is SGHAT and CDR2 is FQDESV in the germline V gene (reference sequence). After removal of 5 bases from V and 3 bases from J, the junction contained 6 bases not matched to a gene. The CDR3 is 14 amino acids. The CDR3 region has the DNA TGTGCCAGCAGCGTCCAACAGGGGTACACTGAAGCTTTCTTT. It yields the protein CASSVQQGYTEAFF. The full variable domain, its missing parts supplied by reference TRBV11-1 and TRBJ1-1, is EAEVAQSPRYKITEKSQAVAFWCDPISGHATLYWYRQILGQGPELLVQFQDESVVDDSQLPKDRFSAERLKGVDSTLKIQPAELGDSAMYLCASSVQQGYTEAFFGQGTRLTVV.

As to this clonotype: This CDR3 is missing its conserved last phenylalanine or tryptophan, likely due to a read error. The CDR3 nucleotides are TGTGCCAGCTCACCTCGACAGGGGAACACCGGGGAGCTGTTTCTT. Its translation: CASSPRQGNTGELFL. J is TRBJ2-2 and V is TRBV10-3; 7 nucleotides align to TRBD1. V was clipped by 10 bases and J by 1 base; unmatched bases: 9. CDR1 ENHRY and CDR2 SYGVKD come from the germline V gene. This CDR3 is built from 15 residues.

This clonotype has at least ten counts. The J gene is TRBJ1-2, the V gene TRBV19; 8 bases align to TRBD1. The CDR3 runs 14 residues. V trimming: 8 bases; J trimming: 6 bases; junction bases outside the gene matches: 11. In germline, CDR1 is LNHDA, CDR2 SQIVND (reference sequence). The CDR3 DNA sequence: TGTGCCAGTCGTACAGGGGGAATTGGGGATGGCTACACCTTC. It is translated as CASRTGGIGDGYTF.

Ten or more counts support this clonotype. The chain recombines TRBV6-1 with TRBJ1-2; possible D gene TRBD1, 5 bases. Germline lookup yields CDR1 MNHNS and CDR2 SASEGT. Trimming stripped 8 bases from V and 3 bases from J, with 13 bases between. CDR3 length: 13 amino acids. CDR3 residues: CASAKDSYYGYTF. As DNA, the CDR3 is TGTGCCAGCGCCAAAGACAGTTACTATGGCTACACCTTC.

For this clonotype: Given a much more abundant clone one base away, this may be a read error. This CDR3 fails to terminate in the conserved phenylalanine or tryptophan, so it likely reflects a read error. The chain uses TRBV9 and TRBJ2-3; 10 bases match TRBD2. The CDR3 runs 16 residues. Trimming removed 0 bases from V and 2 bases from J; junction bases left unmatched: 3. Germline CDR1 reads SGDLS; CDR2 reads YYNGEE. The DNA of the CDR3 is TGTGCCAGCAGCGTAGCTACTAGCGGGACCACAGATACGCAGTATTCT. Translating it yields CASSVATSGTTDTQYS.

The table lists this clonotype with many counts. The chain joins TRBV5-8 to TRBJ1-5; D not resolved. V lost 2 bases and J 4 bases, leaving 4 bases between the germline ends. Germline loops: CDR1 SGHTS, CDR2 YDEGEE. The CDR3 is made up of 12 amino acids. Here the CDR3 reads CASSFGNQPQHF. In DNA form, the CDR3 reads TGTGCCAGCAGCTTTGGGAATCAGCCCCAGCATTTT.

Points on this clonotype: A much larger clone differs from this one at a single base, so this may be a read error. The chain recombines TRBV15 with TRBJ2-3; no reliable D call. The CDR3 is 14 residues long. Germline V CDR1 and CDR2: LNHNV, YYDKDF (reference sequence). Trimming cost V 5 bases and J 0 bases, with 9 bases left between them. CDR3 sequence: CATSLSQSTDTQYF. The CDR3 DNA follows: TGTGCCACCAGCTTGTCCCAGAGCACAGATACGCAGTATTTT.

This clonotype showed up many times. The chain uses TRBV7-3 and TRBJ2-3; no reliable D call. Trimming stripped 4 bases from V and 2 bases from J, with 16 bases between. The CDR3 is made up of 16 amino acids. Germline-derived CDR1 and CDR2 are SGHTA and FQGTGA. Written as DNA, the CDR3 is TGTGCCAGCAGCTATAGACCTGTGCCTCTCACAGATACGCAGTATTTT. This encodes CASSYRPVPLTDTQYF.

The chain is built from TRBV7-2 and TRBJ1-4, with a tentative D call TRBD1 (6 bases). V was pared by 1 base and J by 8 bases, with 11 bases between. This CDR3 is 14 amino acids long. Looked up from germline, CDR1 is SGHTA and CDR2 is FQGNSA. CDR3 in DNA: TGTGCCAGCAGCTTAGTAGGGGGGAACGAAAAACTGTTTTTT. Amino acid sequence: CASSLVGGNEKLFF.